This TCR beta chain was identified during a study of cytomegalovirus exposure and HLA in healthy donors. Notes on this clone: Its matching antigen is unknown.

In the PCR, 60 Vbeta and 13 Jbeta primers were used. TCRdb keeps only in-frame clones here, not all; method: immunoSEQ multiplex PCR. The table records 80,000 or so clones, 77% of them present only once. Study-wide results and caveats: Later on, analysis showed that most CMV-associated TCR beta chains appeared to be HLA-restricted.

The CDR3 sequence is 14 residues long. Trimming took 4 bases from V and 8 from J; bases not matched to a gene: 11. The germline gives CDR1 SGHRS, CDR2 YFSETQ. The chain recombines TRBV5-1 with TRBJ1-2; TRBD1 aligns across 7 bases. The source is a man in his fifties in good health and CMV-seropositive. Sequences were obtained from PBMCs. CDR3 nucleotides: TGCGCCAGCAGCACACTGACAGGGACCGGAGGCTACACCTTC. Translated: CASSTLTGTGGYTF.